These 32 T cell receptor beta chains originate from one sample sequenced in a study of Ad26.COV2.S vaccination and SARS-CoV-2 variants. The treatment is: 19 received Ad26.COV2.S at low or high dose, single or two shots; about 5 received placebo; per-sample allocation not given. Sampling was performed 63 days after the first vaccine or placebo injection. Generated by immunoSEQ multiplex PCR, the TCRdb table keeps only in-frame clones and is missing some. The table records some 640,000 clones, roughly 90% of them present only once. The sequencing used peripheral blood, collected in a trial of Ad26.COV2.S vaccine versus placebo. The receptors come from a person between 18 and 65 years old who received the Ad26.COV2.S COVID-19 vaccine or a placebo.

This chain uses TRBV19 with TRBJ2-3, with 11 bases aligning to TRBD1. Trimming took 1 base from V and 2 from J; bases not matched to a gene: 5. Per the germline V gene, CDR1 is LNHDA and CDR2 is SQIVND (reference sequence). The CDR3 has 17 amino acids. The CDR3 coding sequence is TGTGCCAGTAGTATAGCGGGACAGGGGGACCTCACAGATACGCAGTATTTT. It encodes CASSIAGQGDLTDTQYF.

This clone has more than one count but fewer than ten. The genes are TRBV30 and TRBJ2-7; TRBD1 matches at 10 bases. Germline loops: CDR1 GTSNPN, CDR2 SVGIG (reference sequence). V lost 3 bases to trimming and J lost 5 bases; unmatched junction nucleotides: 7. The CDR3 has 14 amino acids. The CDR3 spells CAWSLGQGVDEQYF. The CDR3 coding sequence is TGTGCCTGGAGCCTCGGACAGGGGGTCGACGAGCAGTACTTC. Based on the CDR3 plus reference TRBV30 and TRBJ2-7, the full variable domain is SQTIHQWPATLVQPVGSPLSLECTVEGTSNPNLYWYRQAAGRGLQLLFYSVGIGQISSEVPQNLSASRPQDRQFILSSKKLLLSDSGFYLCAWSLGQGVDEQYFGPGTRLTVT.

CDR3 DNA: TGTGCCTGGAACCGCCTCCATACCGGGACAGAGCAGTTCTTC. Translation: CAWNRLHTGTEQFF. The chain combines TRBV30 with TRBJ2-1, with a weak D call TRBD1 (6 bases). CDR1 is GTSNPN and CDR2 is SVGIG in the germline V gene (reference sequence). The CDR3 length is 14 residues. Trimming left V 4 bases short and J 10 bases short, with 20 bases between.

The chain joins TRBV7-9 to TRBJ1-4, with D unclear. The CDR3 is 14 amino acids. The germline CDR1 and CDR2 sequences are SEHNR and FQNEAQ (reference sequence). Trimming left V 2 bases short and J 5 bases short, with 9 bases between. The CDR3 reads CASSLRITNEKLFF. CDR3 DNA: TGTGCCAGCAGCTTAAGGATTACCAATGAAAAACTGTTTTTT. The entire variable domain, with the rest obtained from reference TRBV7-9 and TRBJ1-4, is as follows: DTGVSQNPRHKITKRGQNVTFRCDPISEHNRLYWYRQTLGQGPEFLTYFQNEAQLEKSRLLSDRFSAERPKGSFSTLEIQRTEQGDSAMYLCASSLRITNEKLFFGSGTQLSVL.

The rearrangement joins TRBV12-3 or TRBV12-4 to TRBJ2-7; TRBD1 might be the D (7 bases). This CDR3 spans 12 amino acids. Trimming left V 6 bases short and J 7 bases short, with 13 bases between. This chain's CDR3 is CASSPGGKEQYF. Here the CDR3 DNA reads TGTGCCAGCAGCCCAGGGGGGAAGGAGCAGTACTTC.

This chain uses TRBV5-1 with TRBJ2-6; tentatively, D is TRBD1 or TRBD2 (5 bases each). V was clipped by 1 base and J by 1 base, with 15 bases between them. This CDR3 has 18 residues. Germline assignment: CDR1 SGHRS and CDR2 YFSETQ. The DNA of the CDR3 is TGCGCCAGCAGCTTGTACCCCCCAGGGAGTTCTGGGGCCAACGTCCTGACTTTC. Amino acids: CASSLYPPGSSGANVLTF.

This sequence joins TRBV24-1 and TRBJ2-7; 7 nucleotides line up with TRBD1. This CDR3 has 14 amino acids. The trim removed 4 bases at V and 12 bases at J, leaving 14 bases unmatched. Germline CDR1 and CDR2: KGHDR and SFDVKD. In DNA form, the CDR3 reads TGTGCCACCAGTGAAGGGGGACAGCTACCTACGTGGTACTTC. Protein sequence: CATSEGGQLPTWYF.

The rearrangement joins TRBV9 to TRBJ1-2; D gene unclear. Germline V lookup: CDR1 SGDLS, CDR2 YYNGEE. V was cut by 2 bases and J by 6 bases, with 14 bases left in between. This CDR3 is 14 amino acids long. The CDR3 region is CASSVLGGPNGYTF. The CDR3 DNA reads TGTGCCAGCAGCGTCCTCGGAGGACCGAATGGCTACACCTTC.

This chain links TRBV5-6 with TRBJ2-2, with D possibly being TRBD2 (5 bases). Per the germline V gene, CDR1 is SGHDT and CDR2 is YYEEEE. V was cut by 4 bases and J by 6 bases, with 16 bases left in between. The CDR3 has 15 amino acids. CDR3 loop: CASSPLTRGSGELFF. For the CDR3, the DNA is TGTGCCAGCAGCCCCCTGACCAGAGGGTCCGGGGAGCTGTTTTTT.

As regards this clone: Within the sample, other DNA sequences also encode this same CDR3. The rearrangement links TRBV5-1 to TRBJ2-3; D remains ambiguous. CDR1 SGHRS and CDR2 YFSETQ come from the germline V gene. The CDR3 totals 11 residues. V lost 2 bases and J lost 6, with 4 bases in between. The CDR3: CASSFLDTQYF. In DNA, the CDR3 is TGCGCCAGCAGCTTTTTGGATACGCAGTATTTT.

This rearrangement joins TRBV6-5 to TRBJ2-3; D perhaps matches TRBD1 (5 bases). V was shortened by 5 bases and J by 0 bases, with 12 bases between the two germline ends. The V gene's germline CDR1 is MNHEY and CDR2 SVGAGI. This CDR3 contains 15 residues. The DNA of the CDR3 is TGTGCCAGCAGTCCAGGGTTTACTAGCACAGATACGCAGTATTTT. Its protein is CASSPGFTSTDTQYF.

The chain uses TRBV30 and TRBJ2-7; possibly TRBD2 for D (7 bases). The length of the CDR3 is 15 residues. Germline V CDR1 and CDR2: GTSNPN, SVGIG (reference sequence). Trimming left V 5 bases short and J 0 bases short, with 17 bases between. The CDR3 nucleotides are TGTGCCTGGGGGAGGGGGGGGACGGCCTCCTACGAGCAGTACTTC. Protein: CAWGRGGTASYEQYF.

V is TRBV19 and J is TRBJ1-1; D possibly corresponds to TRBD1 (5 bases). Trimming left V 6 bases short and J 0 bases short, with 20 bases between. The CDR3 contains 17 residues. CDR1 is LNHDA and CDR2 is SQIVND in the germline V gene (reference sequence). In DNA form, the CDR3 reads TGTGCCAGTAGCCCCCTCGGGGGTCCTTATCTGAACACTGAAGCTTTCTTT. Encoded protein: CASSPLGGPYLNTEAFF.

The V call is TRBV7-8, the J call TRBJ2-3; D gene uncertain. V shed 4 bases and J shed 0 bases, with 11 bases lying between them. CDR1 is SGHVS, CDR2 FQNEAQ, per germline. The CDR3 consists of 15 residues. CDR3 protein: CASSSAPDSTDTQYF. DNA for the CDR3: TGTGCCAGCAGCTCCGCCCCGGATAGCACAGATACGCAGTATTTT.

The chain joins TRBV30 to TRBJ1-4; the D is unclear. Trimming shortened V by 5 bases and J by 5 bases, and 6 bases separated the two germline ends. The germline gives CDR1 GTSNPN, CDR2 SVGIG (reference sequence). The CDR3 is 11 residues long. CDR3 in DNA: TGTGCCTGGGGCTTAAATGAAAAACTGTTTTTT. Translated: CAWGLNEKLFF.

The gene calls are TRBV6-5 and TRBJ1-2; possible D gene TRBD1, 6 bases. Germline V gene lookup returns CDR1 MNHEY and CDR2 SVGAGI. V lost 0 bases and J lost 4, with 15 bases in between. This CDR3 comprises 16 residues. CDR3 loop: CASSYSTGGDGYGYTF. CDR3 nucleotides: TGTGCCAGCAGTTACTCGACGGGGGGCGACGGCTATGGCTACACCTTC.

The V gene is TRBV7-3, the J gene TRBJ2-1, with 12 bases identical to TRBD2. Losses at the gene ends were 5 bases for V and 7 bases for J; bases not matched to a gene: 6. The CDR3 sequence is 15 residues long. From germline, CDR1 is SGHTA and CDR2 FQGTGA. The CDR3 region is CASSHGLAGLNEQFF. The CDR3 DNA sequence: TGTGCCAGCAGCCACGGACTAGCGGGATTAAATGAGCAGTTCTTC.

In regard to this clone: The same CDR3 is also encoded by other DNA sequences in this sample. The chain employs TRBV20-1 and TRBJ2-5, with D uncertain. Germline CDR1 is DFQATT and CDR2 is SNEGSKA (reference sequence). CDR3 length equals 11 residues. V gave up 0 bases and J gave up 5 bases, with 4 bases separating them. The CDR3 reads CSARDRETQYF. CDR3 coding DNA: TGCAGTGCTAGAGATAGGGAGACCCAGTACTTC.

The V call is TRBV7-9, the J call TRBJ1-6; D unresolved. V was shortened by 4 bases and J by 8 bases, with 21 bases between the two germline ends. The CDR3 covers 17 residues. CDR1 is SEHNR, CDR2 FQNEAQ, per germline (reference sequence). CDR3 nucleotide sequence: TGTGCCAGCAGCTCCCTCCGGACCTTGTCGGAGGATTCACCCCTCCACTTT. Encoded protein: CASSSLRTLSEDSPLHF.

This chain uses TRBV10-2 with TRBJ2-3, with 9 bases matching TRBD2. V shed 8 bases, J shed 4 bases, and the junction held 13 bases outside the gene matches. Germline assignment: CDR1 WSHSY and CDR2 SAAADI. The length of the CDR3 is 16 residues. The chain's CDR3 is CASLSSSGSWPDTQYF. CDR3 DNA: TGCGCCAGCTTGTCAAGTAGCGGGAGTTGGCCAGATACGCAGTATTTT.

This chain joins TRBV5-4 and TRBJ2-1; TRBD2 might be the D (6 bases). Germline assignment: CDR1 SGHNT and CDR2 YYREEE (reference sequence). The CDR3 runs 14 residues. The ends were cut back, 4 bases at V and 9 bases at J, with 17 bases in the middle. The CDR3 DNA sequence: TGTGCCAGCAGCCCGCCGGGACTCGACGGTGAGCAGTTCTTC. Its protein is CASSPPGLDGEQFF. The full variable domain, with the rest looked up from reference TRBV5-4 and TRBJ2-1, is ETGVTQSPTHLIKTRGQQVTLRCSSQSGHNTVSWYQQALGQGPQFIFQYYREEENGRGNFPPRFSGLQFPNYSSELNVNALELDDSALYLCASSPPGLDGEQFFGPGTRLTVL.

The chain employs TRBV5-6 and TRBJ2-5; the match to TRBD1 covers 7 bases. Germline V gene lookup returns CDR1 SGHDT and CDR2 YYEEEE. This CDR3 has 15 residues. V lost 5 bases and J lost 0; bases outside the gene matches: 7. CDR3 DNA: TGTGCCAGCAGTTCGAAACAGGGGTACCAAGAGACCCAGTACTTC. It translates to CASSSKQGYQETQYF.

As DNA, the CDR3 is TGTGCCATCAGCGACATGGGGTGGAACGAGCAGTACTTC. The encoded protein is CAISDMGWNEQYF. The gene calls are TRBV10-3 and TRBJ2-7; D remains unclear. Trimming removed 6 bases at V and 5 bases at J, with 14 bases between. The CDR3 loop spans 13 amino acids. The V gene's germline CDR1 is ENHRY and CDR2 SYGVKD.

Concerning this clone itself: Other nucleotide sequences in the sample specify the same CDR3. This sequence joins TRBV5-1 and TRBJ1-1; 7 positions agree with TRBD1. The CDR3 covers 15 residues. Germline CDR1 is SGHRS and CDR2 is YFSETQ. J gave up 1 base and V 0 bases, and 3 bases lay outside the gene matches. The CDR3 DNA reads TGCGCCAGCAGCTTGGGACAGGGCGGGAACACTGAAGCTTTCTTT. Protein product: CASSLGQGGNTEAFF. The full variable domain, completed using reference TRBV5-1 and TRBJ1-1, is KAGVTQTPRYLIKTRGQQVTLSCSPISGHRSVSWYQQTPGQGLQFLFEYFSETQRNKGNFPGRFSGRQFSNSRSEMNVSTLELGDSALYLCASSLGQGGNTEAFFGQGTRLTVV.

J is TRBJ2-3 and V is TRBV4-2; a possible D gene is TRBD2 (7 bases). Trimming cost V 4 bases and J 5 bases, with 19 bases left between them. The CDR3 is 16 residues long. CDR1 is LGHNA, CDR2 YNFKEQ, per germline. The DNA for the CDR3 is TGTGCCAGCAGCCTCCTCGTGGGGGGGGCTGGAGATACGCAGTATTTT. Amino acids: CASSLLVGGAGDTQYF.

The chain links TRBV2 to TRBJ2-1, with D tentatively TRBD2 (7 bases). The CDR3 contains 16 residues. The V gene lost 4 bases and the J gene lost 2 bases, with 15 bases spanning the gap. CDR1 is SNHLY, CDR2 FYNNEI, per germline. CDR3 region: CASSGERDTPYNEQFF. CDR3 in DNA: TGTGCCAGCAGTGGAGAGCGGGACACTCCCTACAATGAGCAGTTCTTC.

The chain joins TRBV27 to TRBJ2-7; 8 bases are a match to TRBD1. This CDR3 has 14 residues. Germline V CDR1 and CDR2: MNHEY, SMNVEV (reference sequence). Losses at the gene ends were 3 bases for V and 5 bases for J; bases not matched to a gene: 6. The DNA of the CDR3 is TGTGCCAGCAGTTTTTGGCAGGGGGCCCACGAGCAGTACTTC. Protein product: CASSFWQGAHEQYF.

This chain joins TRBV4-2 and TRBJ2-7, with a weak D call TRBD1 (5 bases). CDR1 is LGHNA, CDR2 YNFKEQ, per germline. The V and J ends lost 4 bases and 4 bases respectively, with 14 bases between them. CDR3 length equals 14 residues. DNA of the CDR3: TGTGCCAGCAGCCTCAATGGAGCAGGGTACGAGCAGTACTTC. It specifies CASSLNGAGYEQYF.

This chain links TRBV5-5 with TRBJ1-3; D gene uncertain. The CDR3 has 14 residues. CDR1 and CDR2 (germline): SGHKS, YYEKEE (reference sequence). Trimming pared 3 bases from V and 4 bases from J, leaving 11 bases between. The CDR3 DNA reads as TGTGCCAGCAGCTCCCACAGTAGGGGAAACACCATATATTTT. Protein: CASSSHSRGNTIYF.

About this clone: The sample carries other DNA sequences with the same CDR3. The chain carries TRBV3-1 (or the pseudogene TRBV3-2) and TRBJ2-7; D not resolved. V gave up 0 bases and J gave up 2 bases, with 2 bases separating them. Germline V gene lookup returns CDR1 LGHDT and CDR2 YNNKEL (reference sequence). The CDR3 consists of 12 residues. The CDR3 sequence is CASSQDPYEQYF. The DNA of the CDR3 is TGTGCCAGCAGCCAAGATCCCTACGAGCAGTACTTC.

This chain links TRBV27 with TRBJ1-6; D is uncertain. The CDR3 length is 15 residues. V was cut by 5 bases and J by 11 bases, with 19 bases left in between. In germline, CDR1 is MNHEY, CDR2 SMNVEV (reference sequence). The CDR3: CASSPRREFAPPLHF. The CDR3 DNA follows: TGTGCCAGCAGTCCGAGGAGGGAGTTCGCGCCACCCCTCCACTTT.

This chain connects TRBV19 to TRBJ1-2; D may be TRBD1 (5 bases). The germline V gene has CDR1 LNHDA and CDR2 SQIVND (reference sequence). There are 14 residues in the CDR3. The ends were cut back, 0 bases at V and 8 bases at J, with 13 bases in the middle. In DNA, the CDR3 is TGTGCCAGTAGTATAGATTCGGAGGGGCAAGGCTACACCTTC. Amino acids: CASSIDSEGQGYTF. Based on the CDR3 plus reference TRBV19 and TRBJ1-2, the full variable domain is DGGITQSPKYLFRKEGQNVTLSCEQNLNHDAMYWYRQDPGQGLRLIYYSQIVNDFQKGDIAEGYSVSREKKESFPLTVTSAQKNPTAFYLCASSIDSEGQGYTFGSGTRLTVV.